The 23 T cell receptor beta chains below were found in one sample sequenced in a study of blood T cells in healthy people across ages. A second roughly 6 to 11 cycle PCR used barcoded and J-beta primers. Each CDR3 protein is one row after TCRdb ran MiXCR on the 5' RACE reads. The sample has 700,000 to 950,000 distinct CDR3 sequences, nearly 60% seen once. Sequencing used blood. These receptor sequences come from a man aged 30 to 45 in good health.

The V gene is TRBV6-1, the J gene TRBJ2-3, with 7 bases fitting TRBD1. The CDR3 runs 15 residues. From germline, CDR1 is MNHNS and CDR2 SASEGT. J lost 3 bases, V lost 7 bases, and 10 bases had no gene match. The CDR3 is CASKRDSYSTDTQYF. The CDR3 region has the DNA TGTGCCAGCAAAAGGGACAGTTATTCGACAGATACGCAGTATTTT.

This clonotype was counted between two and nine times. The chain couples TRBV10-3 to TRBJ1-1, with D uncertain. V dropped 5 bases and J dropped 5 bases, with 12 bases sitting between them. Germline V gene lookup returns CDR1 ENHRY and CDR2 SYGVKD. The CDR3 is 13 amino acids. The CDR3 nucleotides are TGTGCCATCAGTCCTCTAGAGAGGACTGAAGCTTTCTTT. Translated: CAISPLERTEAFF.

The chain joins TRBV20-1 to TRBJ2-1, with 7 bases aligning to TRBD1. V shed 4 bases and J 10 bases; nucleotides not matched to a gene: 7. Germline V gene lookup returns CDR1 DFQATT and CDR2 SNEGSKA (reference sequence). This CDR3 region has 12 residues. The CDR3 sequence: CSAIDRVNEQFF. As DNA, the CDR3 is TGCAGTGCTATTGACAGGGTCAACGAGCAGTTCTTC.

The chain joins TRBV9 to TRBJ2-3; 7 nucleotides align to TRBD1. Germline CDR1 and CDR2: SGDLS and YYNGEE. The CDR3 length is 15 residues. V shed 0 bases, J shed 8 bases, and the junction held 9 bases outside the gene matches. In DNA, the CDR3 is TGTGCCAGCAGCGTAGATCAACAGGGGCTCGGTACGCAGTATTTT. Its translation is CASSVDQQGLGTQYF.

This clonotype came up once. This chain links TRBV18 with TRBJ1-3, with 8 bases identical to TRBD1. The ends lost 6 bases at V and 5 bases at J; junction bases unmatched: 6. The CDR3 extends over 14 amino acids. Germline V CDR1 and CDR2: KGHSH, LQKENI. CDR3 amino acids: CASSPGTGRNTIYF. CDR3 nucleotide sequence: TGTGCCAGCTCTCCCGGGACAGGCCGAAACACCATATATTTT.

The chain is built from TRBV6-2 or TRBV6-3 and TRBJ2-3; D not certain. The CDR3 runs 15 residues. The V gene lost 6 bases and the J gene lost 5 bases, with 18 bases spanning the gap. CDR1 and CDR2 from the germline V gene are MNHEY and SVGEGT. Written as DNA, the CDR3 is TGTGCCAGCAGGACACACGGTGGGGTCCGAGATACGCAGTATTTT. It codes for CASRTHGGVRDTQYF.

The V and J genes are TRBV7-2 and TRBJ2-1; D may be TRBD1 or TRBD2 (6 bases each). The V gene's germline CDR1 is SGHTA and CDR2 FQGNSA. The CDR3 consists of 14 residues. With 0 bases removed from V and 10 bases from J, the gap between germline ends came to 13 bases. This CDR3 is CASSLAGGPREQFF. The CDR3 coding sequence is TGTGCCAGCAGCTTAGCGGGGGGCCCTAGGGAGCAGTTCTTC.

This clonotype was found once. This chain joins TRBV12-3 or TRBV12-4 and TRBJ1-2; D uncertain. Trimming shortened V by 0 bases and J by 9 bases, and 8 bases separated the two germline ends. The CDR3 has 12 residues. This chain's CDR3 is CASSLARRSYTF. The CDR3 nucleotides are TGTGCCAGCAGTTTAGCGCGTAGAAGCTACACCTTC.

This clonotype was recorded only once. This chain connects TRBV3-1 to TRBJ2-1, with TRBD1 as a possible D gene (6 bases). The CDR3 runs 12 residues. V gave up 6 bases and J gave up 9 bases, with 12 bases separating them. CDR1 is LGHDT, CDR2 YNNKEL, per germline (reference sequence). The CDR3 here is CASRQGRGEQFF. The CDR3 bases are TGTGCCAGCAGACAGGGCCGGGGTGAGCAGTTCTTC.

The genes are TRBV15 and TRBJ2-6, with D unresolved. This CDR3 has 16 residues. CDR1 and CDR2 (germline): LNHNV, YYDKDF (reference sequence). Trimming pared 9 bases from V and 0 bases from J, leaving 15 bases between. The CDR3 DNA reads TGTGCCACTAGAGGAACTCTCGACTCTGGGGCCAACGTCCTGACTTTC. Its translation: CATRGTLDSGANVLTF.

This chain joins TRBV29-1 and TRBJ2-5; D call uncertain. The end of the DNA is better explained by TRBJ2-7, so the J call may be wrong. The germline CDR1 and CDR2 sequences are SQVTM and ANQGSEA. This CDR3 spans 13 amino acids. The CDR3 loop is CSGGTFSPAEQYF. CDR3 bases: TGCAGCGGGGGTACTTTTTCCCCTGCCGAGCAGTACTTC.

The CDR3: CAIRTRPHEQYF. In DNA, the CDR3 is TGTGCCATCAGGACCAGGCCCCACGAGCAGTACTTC. V gene TRBV10-3 combines with J gene TRBJ2-7; D unclear. Per the germline V gene, CDR1 is ENHRY and CDR2 is SYGVKD. The V end lost 6 bases, the J end lost 5 bases, and 11 bases lay between the germline ends. This CDR3 is 12 amino acids long.

The rearrangement joins TRBV7-9 to TRBJ2-1, with 13 bases identical to TRBD2. The CDR3 is 15 residues long. Germline V CDR1 and CDR2: SEHNR, FQNEAQ (reference sequence). With 6 bases clipped from V and 11 bases from J, the junction kept 10 bases outside the gene matches. The CDR3 DNA reads as TGTGCCAGCAGGTTACTAGCGGGAGGGCTCGAAAAGCAGTTCTTC. Translated, it gives CASRLLAGGLEKQFF.

This clonotype came up many times. The chain recombines TRBV5-6 with TRBJ2-7; D tentatively fits TRBD1 or TRBD2 (5 bases each). The CDR3 loop spans 14 amino acids. The V end lost 0 bases, the J end lost 5 bases, and 12 bases lay between the germline ends. The germline CDR1 and CDR2 sequences are SGHDT and YYEEEE. The CDR3 loop reads CASSLDSGTHEQYF. CDR3 DNA: TGTGCCAGCAGCTTGGATTCCGGGACCCACGAGCAGTACTTC. Together with reference TRBV5-6 and TRBJ2-7, the CDR3 gives the full variable domain: DAGVTQSPTHLIKTRGQQVTLRCSPKSGHDTVSWYQQALGQGPQFIFQYYEEEERQRGNFPDRFSGHQFPNYSSELNVNALLLGDSALYLCASSLDSGTHEQYFGPGTRLTVT.

The chain recombines TRBV5-1 with TRBJ2-1, with D possibly matching TRBD1 (6 bases). V dropped 5 bases and J dropped 9 bases, with 15 bases sitting between them. The length of the CDR3 is 13 residues. Germline V gene sequence: CDR1 SGHRS, CDR2 YFSETQ. Written as DNA, the CDR3 is TGCGCCAGCAGTGACAGGCCTTCGGGTGAGCAGTTCTTC. Encoded protein: CASSDRPSGEQFF.

The rearrangement uses TRBV3-1 and TRBJ1-2; perhaps TRBD1 as D (6 bases). Trimming removed 7 bases at V and 8 bases at J, with 17 bases between. The CDR3 is 13 residues long. Germline V gene sequence: CDR1 LGHDT, CDR2 YNNKEL (reference sequence). The CDR3 bases are TGTGCCAGCACCGTACAGGGAAGTGGGGGCTACACCTTC. Protein product: CASTVQGSGGYTF.

This sequence joins TRBV7-9 and TRBJ2-1; 7 bases fit TRBD2. With V trimmed by 3 bases and J by 7 bases, 6 bases remained unmatched. This CDR3 has 14 amino acids. Germline CDR1 reads SEHNR; CDR2 reads FQNEAQ (reference sequence). The CDR3 loop is CASSFGRESNEQFF. The DNA of the CDR3 is TGTGCCAGCAGCTTCGGGCGGGAGTCGAATGAGCAGTTCTTC.

This clonotype came up a few times. V gene TRBV7-9 combines with J gene TRBJ2-7; 8 bases line up with TRBD2. Germline values: CDR1 SEHNR, CDR2 FQNEAQ (reference sequence). The trim removed 3 bases at V and 2 bases at J, leaving 6 bases unmatched. The CDR3 is made up of 15 amino acids. The chain's CDR3 is CASSLSGRNPYEQYF. The CDR3 nucleotides are TGTGCCAGCAGCTTGAGCGGGAGAAATCCCTACGAGCAGTACTTC.

The chain employs TRBV20-1 and TRBJ2-4; the D is unclear. The DNA matches TRBJ2-5 better at its end, which makes the J call doubtful. CDR1 DFQATT and CDR2 SNEGSKA come from the germline V gene (reference sequence). This CDR3 has 14 residues. For the CDR3, the DNA is TGCAGTGCTAGACCGGCAACCATAAAAGAGACCCAGTACTTC. This sequence encodes CSARPATIKETQYF.

The chain couples TRBV4-3 to TRBJ1-2; weak D call: TRBD1 (5 bases). Germline V gives CDR1 LGHNA, CDR2 YSLEER. V lost 0 bases, J lost 8 bases, and 16 bases lay in between. The CDR3 length is 15 residues. Written as DNA, the CDR3 is TGCGCCAGCAGCCAAGACTGGGGCGTTGGATGGGGCTACACCTTC. This translates into CASSQDWGVGWGYTF.

This rearrangement joins TRBV5-6 to TRBJ2-7, with 7 bases lining up with TRBD2. This CDR3 has 13 residues. The V and J ends lost 6 bases and 0 bases, in that order; junction bases with no gene match: 3. CDR1 and CDR2 (germline): SGHDT, YYEEEE. The CDR3 is CASTAGDSYEQYF. CDR3 nucleotides: TGTGCCAGCACGGCGGGGGACTCCTACGAGCAGTACTTC.

This chain connects TRBV4-3 to TRBJ2-7; D gene ambiguous. V dropped 3 bases and J dropped 2 bases, with 14 bases sitting between them. The germline V gene has CDR1 LGHNA and CDR2 YSLEER. The CDR3 spans 15 residues. CDR3 sequence reads: CASSQARLGTYEQYF. The CDR3 DNA reads TGCGCCAGCAGCCAGGCTAGGCTGGGGACCTACGAGCAGTACTTC.

The chain is built from TRBV20-1 and TRBJ2-3; tentatively, D is TRBD1 or TRBD2 (7 bases each). The germline gives CDR1 DFQATT, CDR2 SNEGSKA (reference sequence). The V end lost 6 bases, the J end lost 1 base, and 17 bases lay between the germline ends. The CDR3 contains 15 residues. Here the CDR3 reads CSAEGGGFGTDTQYF. The DNA for the CDR3 is TGCAGTGCCGAGGGAGGGGGCTTCGGCACAGATACGCAGTATTTT.